These T cell receptor beta chains were read from a single sample in a study of shared clonotypes between healthy human individuals. Clones were read by immunoSEQ multiplex PCR, and TCRdb kept only the in-frame ones, dropping some. The data show about 1 million clones, with about 75% seen just once and 1.4% to 1.5% held by the top ten. The sequenced sample was memory CD4+ T cells sorted from blood. Receptors originate from a man aged 18 to 30 in good health. The conserved cysteine and the conserved F or W are not part of the CDR3 here. Fields, in order: CDR3 protein, CDR3 length, clone size, V gene. For some rows the clone size is stated as once, few or many, or as a class when expanded; others skip it.

ATSRGHENTEAF	12	NA	TRBV15
ASTPHSTSTDTQY	13	NA	TRBV7-2
ASSYTGRAIAGELF	14	NA	TRBV6-5
ASSVGSAGAEGYT	13	NA	TRBV9
AISAQQEIQPQH	12	NA	TRBV10-3
ASRLSGGSNQPQH	13	NA	TRBV6-5
ASSSGDYWETQY	12	NA	TRBV4-1
ASSLMGGWNTGELF	14	NA	TRBV7-3
ASSLVPTHLYNSPLH	15	NA	TRBV7-2
ASLMTGGFEAF	11	NA	TRBV6-5
ASSLAGAGTEAF	12	NA	TRBV7-2
ASSDSSGSMRETQY	14	NA	TRBV5-4
ASSLASGQGPHEQY	14	once	TRBV5-1